The 18 T cell receptor beta chains reported below all come from one sample, sequenced in a study of blood T cell repertoires in COVID-19. The assay was immunoSEQ multiplex PCR, and TCRdb's table has in-frame clones only and misses some. The repertoire consists of 180,000 or so clones, with around 80% occurring once and the leading ten covering roughly 13%. Sequencing was carried out using PBMCs or T cells enriched from blood (not recorded which). The receptors originated from a woman aged 55-70 years who had recovered from COVID-19.

The rearrangement joins TRBV7-2 to TRBJ2-1; perhaps TRBD2 as D (6 bases). V dropped 5 bases and J dropped 12 bases, with 20 bases sitting between them. Germline V gene sequence: CDR1 SGHTA, CDR2 FQGNSA. This CDR3 spans 14 amino acids. The CDR3 is CASSHLPEGIVQFF. The CDR3 nucleotides are TGTGCCAGCAGCCACCTTCCGGAGGGAATCGTGCAGTTCTTC.

This chain links TRBV9 with TRBJ1-1, with D hard to call. CDR1 is SGDLS and CDR2 is YYNGEE in the germline V gene. The V end was cut by 0 bases, the J end by 2 bases, with 2 bases between. CDR3 size: 12 residues. CDR3 sequence: CASSVANTEAFF. The CDR3 DNA is TGTGCCAGCAGCGTAGCTAACACTGAAGCTTTCTTT.

V gene TRBV3-1 (or the pseudogene TRBV3-2) combines with J gene TRBJ1-6, with unresolved D. CDR1 is LGHDT and CDR2 is YNNKEL in the germline V gene (reference sequence). The CDR3 consists of 14 residues. V was trimmed by 4 bases and J by 8 bases, leaving 12 bases between them. CDR3 loop: CASSPPVLDSPLHF. The CDR3 bases are TGTGCCAGCAGCCCCCCGGTTTTGGATTCACCCCTCCACTTT.

The rearrangement uses TRBV18 and TRBJ1-2, with 7 bases aligning to TRBD1. Trimming at V came to 2 bases and at J to 6 bases, leaving 9 bases not matched to a gene. Germline-derived CDR1 and CDR2 are KGHSH and LQKENI. The CDR3 loop spans 15 amino acids. The CDR3 DNA sequence: TGTGCCAGCTCACCAGCGCAACAGGGGTCGCATGGCTACACCTTC. Its protein is CASSPAQQGSHGYTF.

V gene TRBV3-1 (or the pseudogene TRBV3-2) combines with J gene TRBJ2-1; TRBD2 aligns across 9 bases. Germline V gives CDR1 LGHDT, CDR2 YNNKEL (reference sequence). This CDR3 has 15 residues. Trimming cost V 1 base and J 9 bases; bases outside gene matches: 7. CDR3 DNA sequence: TGTGCCAGCAGCCAAGTTAGCGGGAGTTTAGGTGAGCAGTTCTTC. It encodes CASSQVSGSLGEQFF.

The V call is TRBV2, the J call TRBJ1-5; 7 bases agree with TRBD1. The CDR3 is 13 residues long. Unmatched junction bases numbered 4, after V lost 6 bases and J lost 5 bases. Germline CDR1 reads SNHLY; CDR2 reads FYNNEI. For the CDR3, the DNA is TGTGCCAGCAGGAGGGACAGTGATCAGCCCCAGCATTTT. It yields the protein CASRRDSDQPQHF.

This rearrangement joins TRBV10-1 to TRBJ1-1, with a weak D call TRBD1 (5 bases). The CDR3 has 13 amino acids. V was pared by 5 bases and J by 1 base, with 8 bases between. Germline values: CDR1 WNHNN, CDR2 SYGVQD (reference sequence). The CDR3 sequence is CASSPTGNTEAFF. CDR3 coding DNA: TGCGCCAGCAGTCCTACAGGGAACACTGAAGCTTTCTTT.

The rearrangement uses TRBV10-3 and TRBJ2-2; 9 nucleotides agree with TRBD1. Germline trimming cut 8 bases from V and 7 bases from J; bases unmatched to any gene: 11. The CDR3 totals 15 residues. Germline V gene lookup returns CDR1 ENHRY and CDR2 SYGVKD. The CDR3 loop reads CAICVGTGTGGELFF. CDR3 sequence (DNA): TGTGCCATCTGTGTTGGGACAGGGACGGGCGGGGAGCTGTTTTTT.

J is TRBJ2-1 and V is TRBV9, with a weak D call TRBD1 (5 bases). Germline assignment: CDR1 SGDLS and CDR2 YYNGEE. CDR3 length: 16 amino acids. Trimming took off 0 bases at V and 3 bases at J, with 13 bases between the two ends. The CDR3 nucleotides are TGTGCCAGCAGCGTAGCCGGAGCAGGGAACTACAATGAGCAGTTCTTC. It yields the protein CASSVAGAGNYNEQFF.

This chain connects TRBV19 to TRBJ2-5; 10 bases align to TRBD1. Germline values: CDR1 LNHDA, CDR2 SQIVND (reference sequence). V shed 5 bases and J 2 bases; nucleotides not matched to a gene: 8. This CDR3 spans 16 amino acids. The DNA of the CDR3 is TGTGCCAGTAGTCCATCAAAGGGACAGGGGCAAGAGACCCAGTACTTC. Translation gives CASSPSKGQGQETQYF.

The V and J genes are TRBV11-2 and TRBJ1-6; the D gene is possibly TRBD1 (5 bases). The ends were cut back, 2 bases at V and 16 bases at J, with 18 bases in the middle. Germline V gives CDR1 SGHAT, CDR2 FQNNGV. CDR3 length: 14 residues. This CDR3 is CASSLSQGRTSLHF. The CDR3 DNA sequence: TGTGCCAGCAGCTTAAGTCAGGGTCGCACGTCGCTCCACTTT. Looking up the rest from reference TRBV11-2 and TRBJ1-6 gives the full variable domain: EAGVAQSPRYKIIEKRQSVAFWCNPISGHATLYWYQQILGQGPKLLIQFQNNGVVDDSQLPKDRFSAERLKGVDSTLKIQPAKLEDSAVYLCASSLSQGRTSLHFGNGTRLTVT.

This clone was observed once. The chain links TRBV19 to TRBJ1-1; D gene ambiguous. Per the germline V gene, CDR1 is LNHDA and CDR2 is SQIVND (reference sequence). Trimming pared 5 bases from V and 0 bases from J, leaving 13 bases between. The CDR3 consists of 15 residues. This chain's CDR3 is CASSVRHLLNTEAFF. DNA of the CDR3: TGTGCCAGTAGTGTCAGACATCTTCTGAACACTGAAGCTTTCTTT. Variable domain in full (rest from reference TRBV19 and TRBJ1-1): DGGITQSPKYLFRKEGQNVTLSCEQNLNHDAMYWYRQDPGQGLRLIYYSQIVNDFQKGDIAEGYSVSREKKESFPLTVTSAQKNPTAFYLCASSVRHLLNTEAFFGQGTRLTVV.

The chain is built from TRBV10-3 and TRBJ2-7, with TRBD2 identical over 7 bases. From germline, CDR1 is ENHRY and CDR2 SYGVKD. J lost 5 bases, V lost 11 bases, and 15 bases had no gene match. CDR3 length: 14 residues. The CDR3 nucleotides read TGTGCCTCGAGCATGATCGGGACTATTAACGAGCAGTACTTC. Translated: CASSMIGTINEQYF.

The chain couples TRBV4-1 to TRBJ2-7; 7 bases map to TRBD1. This CDR3 spans 16 amino acids. The V gene's germline CDR1 is MGHRA and CDR2 YSYEKL. After removal of 1 base from V and 3 bases from J, the junction contained 9 bases not matched to a gene. The CDR3 nucleotides read TGCGCCAGCAGCCAAGGGTTCCCGGACAGGTACTACGAGCAGTACTTC. It specifies CASSQGFPDRYYEQYF.

The chain recombines TRBV27 with TRBJ1-2, with 11 bases lining up with TRBD1. The V segment lost 7 bases and the J segment 4 bases; nucleotides outside the gene matches: 5. This CDR3 comprises 14 residues. Germline V gene sequence: CDR1 MNHEY, CDR2 SMNVEV (reference sequence). The CDR3 here is CASKRTGGVYGYTF. In nucleotides, the CDR3 is TGTGCCAGCAAACGGACAGGGGGCGTCTATGGCTACACCTTC.

The gene calls are TRBV7-2 and TRBJ1-3, with a possible D match to TRBD1 (5 bases). The CDR3 spans 14 residues. CDR1 is SGHTA and CDR2 is FQGNSA in the germline V gene. The V and J ends lost 5 bases and 2 bases respectively, with 10 bases between them. DNA for the CDR3: TGTGCCAGCAGCCAGGGTGCGGCTGGAAACACCATATATTTT. Protein: CASSQGAAGNTIYF.

The chain links TRBV4-1 to TRBJ1-5; D is undetermined. The ends were cut back, 1 base at V and 3 bases at J, with 16 bases in the middle. The CDR3 is made up of 17 amino acids. Germline V CDR1 and CDR2: MGHRA, YSYEKL. The CDR3 bases are TGCGCCAGCAGCCAAGTAGGACTAAGCGGGAACAATCAGCCCCAGCATTTT. Protein product: CASSQVGLSGNNQPQHF.

The J gene is TRBJ1-5, the V gene TRBV30, with TRBD1 matching over 9 bases. With V trimmed by 3 bases and J by 3 bases, 6 bases remained unmatched. CDR1 is GTSNPN and CDR2 is SVGIG in the germline V gene (reference sequence). CDR3 size: 15 residues. The CDR3 loop reads CAWRTTGGTNQPQHF. In DNA, the CDR3 is TGTGCCTGGAGGACGACAGGGGGTACCAATCAGCCCCAGCATTTT. The whole variable domain, remainder taken from reference TRBV30 and TRBJ1-5, is SQTIHQWPATLVQPVGSPLSLECTVEGTSNPNLYWYRQAAGRGLQLLFYSVGIGQISSEVPQNLSASRPQDRQFILSSKKLLLSDSGFYLCAWRTTGGTNQPQHFGDGTRLSIL.